These 25 T cell receptor beta chains came from one sample sequenced in a study of T cell responses to AZD1222 COVID-19 vaccine. Clones were sequenced by immunoSEQ multiplex PCR, and TCRdb holds only the in-frame ones, with some missing. The table lists 95,000 to 150,000 clones, approximately 90% of them singletons. The sequenced sample was peripheral blood, obtained on day 0 of AZD1222 vaccination. The receptors were sampled from an adult in good health.

The chain uses TRBV29-1 and TRBJ1-1, with a possible D match to TRBD1 (5 bases). The CDR3 extends over 12 amino acids. From germline, CDR1 is SQVTM and CDR2 ANQGSEA. The CDR3 protein is CTAGEVSTEAFF. In DNA, the CDR3 is TGCACCGCGGGGGAGGTTTCCACTGAAGCTTTCTTT.

V and J are TRBV30 and TRBJ2-2; 7 bases line up with TRBD2. The germline gives CDR1 GTSNPN, CDR2 SVGIG (reference sequence). This CDR3 is 17 amino acids long. Trimming cost V 5 bases and J 3 bases; bases outside gene matches: 15. This chain's CDR3 is CAWFPGWGTNYTGELFF. Here the CDR3 DNA reads TGTGCCTGGTTCCCCGGGTGGGGGACTAATTACACCGGGGAGCTGTTTTTT.

The CDR3, as DNA: TGTGCCAGCAGTTACACGACCTCAACCGGGACAGGGTATGATGAGCAGTTCTTC. Translated: CASSYTTSTGTGYDEQFF. The chain is built from TRBV6-2 or TRBV6-3 and TRBJ2-1; 9 bases align to TRBD1. With 2 bases clipped from V and 8 bases from J, the junction kept 16 bases outside the gene matches. This CDR3 contains 18 residues. Germline V CDR1 and CDR2: MNHEY, SVGEGT.

The J gene is TRBJ2-5, the V gene TRBV19, with no clear D. The germline gives CDR1 LNHDA, CDR2 SQIVND (reference sequence). The CDR3 has 13 residues. Trimming removed 1 base at V and 1 base at J, with 4 bases between. The CDR3 sequence: CASSIGSQETQYF. The CDR3 DNA reads as TGTGCCAGTAGTATAGGGAGCCAAGAGACCCAGTACTTC.

V is TRBV3-1 (or the pseudogene TRBV3-2) and J is TRBJ2-7, with TRBD1 as a possible D gene (6 bases). V lost 3 bases, J lost 1 base, and 10 bases lay in between. Germline assignment: CDR1 LGHDT and CDR2 YNNKEL (reference sequence). The CDR3 covers 14 residues. The CDR3 is CASSHTGNSYEQYF. CDR3 DNA sequence: TGTGCCAGCAGCCATACAGGGAATTCCTACGAGCAGTACTTC.

V gene TRBV4-1 combines with J gene TRBJ1-6; the match to TRBD1 covers 8 bases. Germline-derived CDR1 and CDR2 are MGHRA and YSYEKL. The V and J ends lost 4 bases and 7 bases, in that order; junction bases with no gene match: 12. The CDR3 is 17 amino acids. CDR3 sequence: CASSLWTGNNQNSPLHF. The CDR3 coding sequence is TGCGCCAGCAGCCTGTGGACAGGGAATAACCAGAATTCACCCCTCCACTTT.

This clone was seen a few times. The chain is built from TRBV7-9 and TRBJ2-5, with D perhaps TRBD1 (5 bases). The V gene lost 1 base and the J gene lost 1 base, with 7 bases spanning the gap. Germline V lookup: CDR1 SEHNR, CDR2 FQNEAQ (reference sequence). The length of the CDR3 is 14 residues. The CDR3 DNA reads as TGTGCCAGCAGCTTAGGGGGCCTCCAAGAGACCCAGTACTTC. Residues: CASSLGGLQETQYF.

The chain joins TRBV5-4 to TRBJ2-2, with TRBD2 matching 16 bases. V lost 4 bases to trimming and J lost 1 base; unmatched junction nucleotides: 10. From germline, CDR1 is SGHNT and CDR2 YYREEE (reference sequence). This CDR3 is built from 20 residues. The CDR3 reads CASSPVGLAGGPWNTGELFF. As DNA, the CDR3 is TGTGCCAGCAGCCCGGTGGGACTAGCGGGAGGGCCGTGGAACACCGGGGAGCTGTTTTTT.

The J gene is TRBJ2-3, the V gene TRBV29-1, with D unclear. V shed 1 base and J shed 2 bases, with 10 bases lying between them. CDR1 is SQVTM and CDR2 is ANQGSEA in the germline V gene. The CDR3 has 14 amino acids. The DNA for the CDR3 is TGCAGCGTTGAAGGACAAAGCAACACAGATACGCAGTATTTT. Protein sequence: CSVEGQSNTDTQYF.

The chain joins TRBV9 to TRBJ1-6, with a weak D call TRBD1 (5 bases). Trimming took off 0 bases at V and 5 bases at J, with 9 bases between the two ends. CDR1 SGDLS and CDR2 YYNGEE come from the germline V gene. The CDR3 covers 15 residues. Written as DNA, the CDR3 is TGTGCCAGCAGCGTAGCTGGGGGAGATAATTCACCCCTCCACTTT. Protein: CASSVAGGDNSPLHF.

The chain couples TRBV3-1 (or the pseudogene TRBV3-2) to TRBJ2-3; D remains ambiguous. Trimming shortened V by 0 bases and J by 1 base, and 17 bases separated the two germline ends. This CDR3 is 18 amino acids long. Germline V gene data show CDR1 as LGHDT and CDR2 as YNNKEL (reference sequence). The CDR3 spells CASSQDLVRHGRTDTQYF. DNA of the CDR3: TGTGCCAGCAGCCAAGATCTTGTAAGGCACGGACGCACAGATACGCAGTATTTT.

The chain couples TRBV7-9 to TRBJ2-2, with D perhaps TRBD1 (5 bases). Trimming pared 6 bases from V and 2 bases from J, leaving 10 bases between. CDR1 SEHNR and CDR2 FQNEAQ come from the germline V gene (reference sequence). The CDR3 extends over 14 amino acids. CDR3 DNA: TGTGCCAGCAGGCAGGGTCCCAACACCGGGGAGCTGTTTTTT. Encoded protein: CASRQGPNTGELFF.

The chain couples TRBV7-6 to TRBJ1-6, with TRBD1 matching 7 bases. After removal of 2 bases from V and 10 bases from J, the junction contained 8 bases not matched to a gene. The CDR3 totals 15 residues. Germline CDR1 and CDR2: SGHVS and FNYEAQ. CDR3 bases: TGTGCCAGCAGCTTACTTGACAGGGCCGGGTCACCCCTCCACTTT. Translated, it gives CASSLLDRAGSPLHF.

V and J are TRBV4-1 and TRBJ1-5; D call uncertain. This CDR3 has 16 residues. Germline V gene sequence: CDR1 MGHRA, CDR2 YSYEKL. The ends were cut back, 0 bases at V and 5 bases at J, with 14 bases in the middle. Written as DNA, the CDR3 is TGCGCCAGCAGCCAAGATAACCCGTTTCGACATCAGCCCCAGCATTTT. Its translation: CASSQDNPFRHQPQHF.

The chain joins TRBV24-1 to TRBJ2-1; TRBD1 aligns across 9 bases. Germline-derived CDR1 and CDR2 are KGHDR and SFDVKD. The CDR3 runs to 16 residues. V gave up 3 bases and J gave up 3 bases; unmatched junction bases: 5. CDR3 protein: CATSDGGQGSYNEQFF. CDR3 in DNA: TGTGCCACCAGTGATGGGGGACAGGGTAGCTACAATGAGCAGTTCTTC.

The chain recombines TRBV19 with TRBJ2-1; TRBD2 aligns across 8 bases. Germline loops: CDR1 LNHDA, CDR2 SQIVND (reference sequence). V lost 3 bases and J lost 8; bases outside the gene matches: 12. There are 16 residues in the CDR3. The CDR3 is CASSMGGSGSLHEQFF. CDR3 coding DNA: TGTGCCAGTAGTATGGGAGGGAGCGGGAGCCTCCATGAGCAGTTCTTC.

This clone was recorded once. The chain employs TRBV3-1 (or the pseudogene TRBV3-2) and TRBJ2-7; D possibly corresponds to TRBD2 (6 bases). The V and J ends lost 4 bases and 7 bases respectively, with 17 bases between them. This CDR3 spans 14 amino acids. Germline CDR1 reads LGHDT; CDR2 reads YNNKEL (reference sequence). CDR3 protein: CASSPQELAVEQYF. The CDR3 DNA reads TGTGCCAGCAGCCCCCAGGAACTAGCTGTGGAGCAGTACTTC.

The gene calls are TRBV19 and TRBJ2-7; D is undetermined. V was cut by 4 bases and J by 4 bases, with 8 bases left in between. This CDR3 spans 12 amino acids. Looked up from germline, CDR1 is LNHDA and CDR2 is SQIVND (reference sequence). The CDR3 bases are TGTGCCAGTAGTACCTCGGGTTACGAGCAGTACTTC. Translated, it gives CASSTSGYEQYF.

This rearrangement joins TRBV10-3 to TRBJ2-2; 10 nucleotides align to TRBD2. Germline V CDR1 and CDR2: ENHRY, SYGVKD. V dropped 2 bases and J dropped 2; count of bases not matched to a gene: 11. The CDR3 is 19 amino acids. CDR3 in amino acids: CAISELSSGSPLNTGELFF. Here the CDR3 DNA reads TGTGCCATCAGTGAGCTCTCTAGCGGGAGCCCCCTTAACACCGGGGAGCTGTTTTTT.

The V and J genes are TRBV18 and TRBJ1-5; TRBD1 agrees at 7 bases. In germline, CDR1 is KGHSH, CDR2 LQKENI. The CDR3 totals 17 residues. J lost 3 bases, V lost 4 bases, and 12 bases had no gene match. CDR3 DNA: TGTGCCAGCTCACTATACCCTTCGGGACAGAACAATCAGCCCCAGCATTTT. Translation gives CASSLYPSGQNNQPQHF.

The chain employs TRBV7-9 and TRBJ1-2; no definite D call. Germline CDR1 SEHNR, CDR2 FQNEAQ (reference sequence). Trimming shortened V by 2 bases and J by 8 bases, and 18 bases separated the two germline ends. This CDR3 is built from 15 residues. The CDR3 DNA is TGTGCCAGCAGCTTAAACATCGAGGTTTTGGGCGGCTACACCTTC. Translation: CASSLNIEVLGGYTF.

The chain carries TRBV10-3 and TRBJ2-7, with TRBD2 identical over 13 bases. Germline V lookup: CDR1 ENHRY, CDR2 SYGVKD. CDR3 length: 14 amino acids. V was pared by 11 bases and J by 3 bases, with 7 bases of the junction left unmatched. CDR3 sequence reads: CAVRRTSGGYEQYF. CDR3 bases: TGTGCCGTCCGAAGGACTAGCGGGGGCTACGAGCAGTACTTC.

This clone was seen once. The rearrangement links TRBV5-1 to TRBJ2-1; D is uncertain. Deletions cut 6 bases from V and 5 bases from J, with 6 bases between. The CDR3 is 11 residues long. From germline, CDR1 is SGHRS and CDR2 YFSETQ. DNA for the CDR3: TGCGCCAGCACGGCCAACAATGAGCAGTTCTTC. This translates into CASTANNEQFF.

A single count supports this clone. This chain joins TRBV11-3 and TRBJ1-1, with D possibly TRBD1 on 5 matching bases. This CDR3 has 16 residues. Germline V CDR1 and CDR2: SGHNT, YENEEA. Trimming removed 1 base from V and 6 bases from J, with 18 bases in between. CDR3 sequence (DNA): TGTGCCAGCAGCTTAGTTCCCGGGGGTCCCGGGGCTGAAGCTTTCTTT. This sequence encodes CASSLVPGGPGAEAFF.

The chain employs TRBV3-1 (or the pseudogene TRBV3-2) and TRBJ1-1, with D possibly matching TRBD1 (5 bases). Trimming shortened V by 0 bases and J by 5 bases, and 13 bases separated the two germline ends. This CDR3 comprises 15 residues. Germline values: CDR1 LGHDT, CDR2 YNNKEL (reference sequence). Here the CDR3 reads CASSQEGWGGTEAFF. The DNA of the CDR3 is TGTGCCAGCAGCCAAGAAGGGTGGGGCGGTACTGAAGCTTTCTTT.